This T cell receptor beta chain was recovered during a study of T cell changes during pregnancy in multiple sclerosis. Only in-frame clones appear in the TCRdb table, and some are missing; sequencing was by immunoSEQ multiplex PCR. The data contain fewer than 50,000 clones, approximately 94% of them seen just once; the ten biggest clones take up around 5.5%. V was clipped by 2 bases and J by 4 bases, with 12 bases between them. Germline loops: CDR1 SGDLS, CDR2 YYNGEE. The CDR3 extends over 15 amino acids. The material was CD8+ T cells from peripheral blood mononuclear cells, obtained before pregnancy. This chain joins TRBV9 and TRBJ1-4, with a weak D call TRBD1 (5 bases). The clonotype was recovered from a female donor with multiple sclerosis, enrolled in a pregnancy study. In DNA, the CDR3 is TGTGCCAGCAGCGTTACGAAGGGGATTAATGAAAAACTGTTTTTT. Protein sequence: CASSVTKGINEKLFF.